The 6 T cell receptor beta chains reported below all come from one sample, sequenced in a study of regulatory T cells in long-lasting Graves disease. The time point denotes: newly diagnosed GD, antithyroid drugs for less than 3 months. RNA extracted from PBMCs served as the sequencing template. Arm-PCR of CDR3 regions and iRepertoire HTBI primers were the basis on which TCR beta libraries were built. TCRdb reprocessed the multiplex PCR reads via MiXCR and lists one record per CDR3 protein. Of under 800,000 distinct CDR3 sequences in the sample, under 20% were seen once. The data also belong to a second study, concerning T cells in Graves' hyperthyroidism and ophthalmopathy.

The source was peripheral blood mononuclear cells (PBMCs), collected at new diagnosis, from a patient treated with antithyroid drugs. These receptor sequences come from a woman aged 30 to 39 with Graves disease.

This chain uses TRBV6-5 with TRBJ2-7; TRBD1 matches 7 bases. Germline V gene lookup returns CDR1 MNHEY and CDR2 SVGAGI. The CDR3 length is 15 residues. Trimming removed 2 bases from V and 2 bases from J; junction bases left unmatched: 6. Written as DNA, the CDR3 is TGTGCCAGCAGTTACGGACCTACAGGGGCCTACGAGCAGTACTTC. Amino acid sequence: CASSYGPTGAYEQYF.

The rearrangement joins TRBV19 to TRBJ2-1; 9 bases line up with TRBD2. Per the germline V gene, CDR1 is LNHDA and CDR2 is SQIVND (reference sequence). The CDR3 spans 15 residues. Germline trimming cut 5 bases from V and 4 bases from J; bases unmatched to any gene: 6. This chain's CDR3 is CASSYWSGRYNEQFF. The DNA of the CDR3 is TGTGCCAGTAGTTATTGGAGCGGGAGGTACAATGAGCAGTTCTTC.

The chain is built from TRBV20-1 and TRBJ1-4, with 10 bases matching TRBD1. The CDR3 spans 13 residues. Per the germline V gene, CDR1 is DFQATT and CDR2 is SNEGSKA (reference sequence). V lost 3 bases and J lost 17; bases outside the gene matches: 12. The CDR3 loop is CSARRQGALGGFF. As DNA, the CDR3 is TGCAGTGCTAGGAGACAGGGGGCCCTGGGGGGATTTTTT.

The chain links TRBV18 to TRBJ1-5; possible D gene TRBD1, 6 bases. V was pared by 3 bases and J by 4 bases, with 16 bases between. Germline loops: CDR1 KGHSH, CDR2 LQKENI. The CDR3 covers 16 residues. The CDR3 bases are TGTGCCAGCTCACCCGTGGAACAGGGACCTAATCAGCCCCAGCATTTT. Protein sequence: CASSPVEQGPNQPQHF.

The gene calls are TRBV2 and TRBJ1-5; no clear D gene. The length of the CDR3 is 15 residues. The germline gives CDR1 SNHLY, CDR2 FYNNEI. With 0 bases removed from V and 4 bases from J, the gap between germline ends came to 10 bases. DNA of the CDR3: TGTGCCAGCAGTGAAGCCTCGGTGAAGAATCAGCCCCAGCATTTT. This sequence encodes CASSEASVKNQPQHF. Full variable domain (outside the CDR3, taken from reference TRBV2 and TRBJ1-5): EPEVTQTPSHQVTQMGQEVILRCVPISNHLYFYWYRQILGQKVEFLVSFYNNEISEKSEIFDDQFSVERPDGSNFTLKIRSTKLEDSAMYFCASSEASVKNQPQHFGDGTRLSIL.

The J gene is TRBJ2-2, the V gene TRBV4-1, with no clear D. Germline CDR1 is MGHRA and CDR2 is YSYEKL. CDR3 length: 18 amino acids. V lost 1 base and J 4 bases, leaving 19 bases between the germline ends. The CDR3 DNA is TGCGCCAGCAGCCAAGGTCCCCGGCGGCCCACGGGCACCGGGGAGCTGTTTTTT. This gives the protein CASSQGPRRPTGTGELFF.